Shown below are 17 T cell receptor beta chains from a single sample sequenced in a study of blood T cell repertoires in COVID-19. Clones were read by immunoSEQ multiplex PCR, and TCRdb kept only the in-frame ones, dropping some. This table holds roughly 350,000 clones, roughly nine tenths found once. Sequencing was done on a sample of PBMCs or T cells enriched from blood (not recorded which). Every receptor here comes from a woman aged 25 to 39 who had recovered from COVID-19.

The chain has TRBV4-3 and TRBJ2-4; D is unresolved. The CDR3 consists of 14 residues. Germline assignment: CDR1 LGHNA and CDR2 YSLEER. V shed 0 bases and J shed 3 bases, with 6 bases lying between them. The CDR3 DNA follows: TGCGCCAGCAGCCAAGATCGTAGCAAAAACATTCAGTACTTC. Translating it yields CASSQDRSKNIQYF.

The chain combines TRBV24-1 with TRBJ2-1, with 7 bases aligning to TRBD2. The CDR3 runs to 14 residues. Looked up from germline, CDR1 is KGHDR and CDR2 is SFDVKD. Trimming cost V 9 bases and J 0 bases; bases outside gene matches: 4. The CDR3 DNA reads TGTGCCACCGGAGGCGGGAGCTCCTACAATGAGCAGTTCTTC. It encodes CATGGGSSYNEQFF.

The V and J genes are TRBV7-2 and TRBJ2-7; possibly TRBD2 for D (6 bases). This CDR3 spans 15 amino acids. Germline CDR1 reads SGHTA; CDR2 reads FQGNSA. V shed 1 base and J shed 0 bases, with 10 bases lying between them. The CDR3 DNA reads TGTGCCAGCAGCTTAGGGGGGGAGCCCTCCTACGAGCAGTACTTC. Its translation: CASSLGGEPSYEQYF.

The chain carries TRBV5-1 and TRBJ1-1; D gene uncertain. Deletions cut 2 bases from V and 3 bases from J, with 8 bases between. The germline V gene has CDR1 SGHRS and CDR2 YFSETQ. The CDR3 is 13 residues long. DNA of the CDR3: TGCGCCAGCAGCTTCGGCGGGGACACTGAAGCTTTCTTT. It yields the protein CASSFGGDTEAFF.

The CDR3 sequence: CPWRKTSGETTKQYF. CDR3 coding DNA: TGTCCTTGGCGGAAGACTAGCGGGGAGACTACGAAGCAGTACTTC. V and J are TRBV19 and TRBJ2-7, with 11 bases fitting TRBD2. The CDR3 is 15 residues long. Looked up from germline, CDR1 is LNHDA and CDR2 is SQIVND (reference sequence).

The rearrangement joins TRBV24-1 to TRBJ2-3; maybe TRBD2 (5 bases). CDR3 length: 18 amino acids. With 0 bases removed from V and 3 bases from J, the gap between germline ends came to 18 bases. Germline values: CDR1 KGHDR, CDR2 SFDVKD. This CDR3 is CATSDLGPAAPTTDTQYF. CDR3 nucleotides: TGTGCCACCAGTGATTTGGGTCCAGCGGCACCGACTACAGATACGCAGTATTTT.

This clone occurred once. This CDR3 is CASSLLDSNYGYTF. CDR3 nucleotides: TGTGCCAGCAGTTTACTGGACAGTAACTATGGCTACACCTTC. The V gene is TRBV28, the J gene TRBJ1-2, with D perhaps TRBD1 (6 bases). This CDR3 spans 14 amino acids. Germline V gene lookup returns CDR1 MDHEN and CDR2 SYDVKM. V shed 2 bases and J shed 1 base, with 8 bases lying between them.

The chain couples TRBV24-1 to TRBJ2-3; TRBD2 agrees at 8 bases. V dropped 5 bases and J dropped 2; count of bases not matched to a gene: 5. The CDR3 loop spans 15 amino acids. The germline gives CDR1 KGHDR, CDR2 SFDVKD. CDR3 sequence reads: CATSVLAGLTDTQYF. Here the CDR3 DNA reads TGTGCCACCAGTGTCCTAGCGGGCCTCACAGATACGCAGTATTTT.

In this sample, this clone turned up a few times. The chain carries TRBV28 and TRBJ2-3, with 8 bases identical to TRBD2. V lost 11 bases to trimming and J lost 6 bases; unmatched junction nucleotides: 13. Per the germline V gene, CDR1 is MDHEN and CDR2 is SYDVKM. This CDR3 comprises 14 residues. CDR3 loop: CAAASGGHEDTQYF. CDR3 bases: TGTGCCGCGGCAAGCGGGGGTCATGAGGATACGCAGTATTTT. The whole variable domain, remainder taken from reference TRBV28 and TRBJ2-3, is DVKVTQSSRYLVKRTGEKVFLECVQDMDHENMFWYRQDPGLGLRLIYFSYDVKMKEKGDIPEGYSVSREKKERFSLILESASTNQTSMYLCAAASGGHEDTQYFGPGTRLTVL.

The gene calls are TRBV7-2 and TRBJ2-3; the match to TRBD2 covers 12 bases. The CDR3 spans 20 residues. The germline CDR1 and CDR2 sequences are SGHTA and FQGNSA. Germline trimming cut 0 bases from V and 6 bases from J; bases unmatched to any gene: 16. The CDR3 bases are TGTGCCAGCAGCTTAGCGCTAACTGGGTCTAGCGGGGGGGCAAGGGATACGCAGTATTTT. Translation gives CASSLALTGSSGGARDTQYF. The whole variable domain, filled in from reference TRBV7-2 and TRBJ2-3, reads GAGVSQSPSNKVTEKGKDVELRCDPISGHTALYWYRQSLGQGLEFLIYFQGNSAPDKSGLPSDRFSAERTGGSVSTLTIQRTQQEDSAVYLCASSLALTGSSGGARDTQYFGPGTRLTVL.

The chain joins TRBV5-5 to TRBJ2-3; D is unresolved. V gave up 5 bases and J gave up 2 bases, with 9 bases separating them. This CDR3 contains 13 residues. The germline V gene encodes CDR1 SGHKS and CDR2 YYEKEE (reference sequence). CDR3 in amino acids: CASRPTSTDTQYF. The CDR3 DNA sequence: TGTGCCAGCAGGCCTACCTCCACAGATACGCAGTATTTT. The variable domain in full, with the rest retrieved from reference TRBV5-5 and TRBJ2-3, is DAGVTQSPTHLIKTRGQQVTLRCSPISGHKSVSWYQQVLGQGPQFIFQYYEKEERGRGNFPDRFSARQFPNYSSELNVNALLLGDSALYLCASRPTSTDTQYFGPGTRLTVL.

V usage is TRBV5-4 and J usage is TRBJ2-2; TRBD2 agrees at 7 bases. Losses at the gene ends were 4 bases for V and 6 bases for J; bases not matched to a gene: 9. Germline-derived CDR1 and CDR2 are SGHNT and YYREEE (reference sequence). This CDR3 spans 15 amino acids. The CDR3 DNA reads as TGTGCCAGCAGCCCCCTGTGGGAGGGTTCCGGGGAGCTGTTTTTT. Translated: CASSPLWEGSGELFF.

This clone was seen only a few times. The chain links TRBV2 to TRBJ2-2; D possibly corresponds to TRBD2 (6 bases). The V end was cut by 3 bases, the J end by 5 bases, with 13 bases between. From germline, CDR1 is SNHLY and CDR2 FYNNEI. This CDR3 has 15 amino acids. CDR3 amino acids: CASSDARENTGELFF. The DNA of the CDR3 is TGTGCCAGCAGTGATGCGCGGGAAAATACCGGGGAGCTGTTTTTT.

The chain carries TRBV29-1 and TRBJ2-7, with D perhaps TRBD1 (6 bases). CDR1 and CDR2 (germline): SQVTM, ANQGSEA. The CDR3 runs to 12 residues. The germline V and J ends were trimmed by 5 bases and 4 bases, with 12 bases remaining between them. CDR3: CSVHMGAYEQYF. The CDR3 nucleotides read TGCAGCGTTCATATGGGGGCTTACGAGCAGTACTTC.

The chain employs TRBV28 and TRBJ1-1; D is undetermined. From germline, CDR1 is MDHEN and CDR2 SYDVKM. Trimming stripped 6 bases from V and 4 bases from J, with 9 bases between. CDR3 length: 12 residues. CDR3 nucleotides: TGTGCCAGCAGGCTACAGAGCACTGAAGCTTTCTTT. Amino acid sequence: CASRLQSTEAFF.

J is TRBJ1-3 and V is TRBV4-2; D call uncertain. V was shortened by 1 base and J by 0 bases, with 4 bases between the two germline ends. In germline, CDR1 is LGHNA, CDR2 YNFKEQ. The CDR3 consists of 14 residues. CDR3 protein: CASSQGYSGNTIYF. The CDR3, as DNA: TGTGCCAGCAGCCAAGGTTACTCTGGAAACACCATATATTTT.

This sequence joins TRBV28 and TRBJ1-5; 7 bases match TRBD1. The CDR3 covers 14 residues. Germline CDR1 MDHEN, CDR2 SYDVKM. The V gene end was trimmed by 3 bases and the J gene end by 5 bases; junction bases not matched to a gene: 4. Here the CDR3 reads CASSLGDRDQPQHF. In DNA form, the CDR3 reads TGTGCCAGCAGTTTGGGGGACAGAGATCAGCCCCAGCATTTT.